This TCR beta chain was retrieved from a study of beta chain features in type 1 diabetes. Study overall: Healthy donors and patients showed comparable age, gender and cell yields. The study's findings and limits: In every one of the four CD4+ subsets, TCRB CDR3s were moderately but significantly shorter in Type 1 diabetes patients. Highly expressing activated T cells could be over-counted with a cDNA template.

In germline, CDR1 is SGHTA, CDR2 FQGNSA. The length of the CDR3 is 15 residues. The V and J ends lost 2 bases and 3 bases, in that order; junction bases with no gene match: 7. The study reverse transcribed the entire isolated RNA, so it sequenced expressed TCRB transcripts. The data were produced by immunoSEQ multiplex PCR, yet TCRdb's version contains in-frame clones alone and is incomplete. Among under 500,000 clones listed, around 30% were seen once. With regard to this clone: Its antigen remains unknown.

This TCR came from a man younger than 35 in good health. The specimen was naive CD4+ T cells from blood. The V and J genes are TRBV7-2 and TRBJ2-7, with 7 bases matching TRBD1. CDR3 loop: CASSLHRGTYYEQYF. CDR3 sequence (DNA): TGTGCCAGCAGCTTACACAGGGGAACGTACTACGAGCAGTACTTC. Based on the CDR3 plus reference TRBV7-2 and TRBJ2-7, the full variable domain is GAGVSQSPSNKVTEKGKDVELRCDPISGHTALYWYRQSLGQGLEFLIYFQGNSAPDKSGLPSDRFSAERTGGSVSTLTIQRTQQEDSAVYLCASSLHRGTYYEQYFGPGTRLTVT.